The 7 T cell receptor beta chains presented below share a single source sample, sequenced in a study of T cell repertoires in cytomegalovirus infection (dated by TCRdb to between 2018 and 2021). The sequencer was an Illumina HiSeq 1500. Through fastp at Q25 and MiXCR, TCRdb rebuilt clones from the public reads, retaining in-frame beta chains. Rows with one shared CDR3 protein collapse into an entry with the most common genes and DNA. In all, the sample holds 350,000 to 500,000 distinct CDR3 sequences, and around 32% of those were seen once. Roughly an eighth of the sample is held by the ten biggest clonotypes. The sequencing sample was made of PBMCs. Receptors were obtained from a human donor in good health (CMV status not recorded). Some clones in this sample may be carry-over from other donors' samples.

This sequence joins TRBV20-1 and TRBJ2-3; 7 positions agree with TRBD1. This CDR3 comprises 16 residues. Trimming at V came to 0 bases and at J to 4 bases, leaving 10 bases not matched to a gene. The germline CDR1 and CDR2 sequences are DFQATT and SNEGSKA (reference sequence). The chain's CDR3 is CSARDGDREIADTQYF. The CDR3, as DNA: TGCAGTGCTAGAGATGGTGACAGGGAGATCGCAGATACGCAGTATTTT.

This clonotype has only one observation. The V call is TRBV11-2, the J call TRBJ2-1; D could derive from TRBD1 or TRBD2 (5 bases each). The CDR3 has 17 amino acids. Germline V CDR1 and CDR2: SGHAT, FQNNGV. With 5 bases removed from V and 3 bases from J, the gap between germline ends came to 20 bases. The CDR3 DNA is TGTGCCAGCAGCCCAGCTCGGGACGGACAAGACTACAATGAGCAGTTCTTC. This codes for CASSPARDGQDYNEQFF. Filled out from reference TRBV11-2 and TRBJ2-1, the complete variable domain reads EAGVAQSPRYKIIEKRQSVAFWCNPISGHATLYWYQQILGQGPKLLIQFQNNGVVDDSQLPKDRFSAERLKGVDSTLKIQPAKLEDSAVYLCASSPARDGQDYNEQFFGPGTRLTVL.

In the case of this clonotype: A much larger clone differs by one base, so this may be a read error. This chain uses TRBV7-2 with TRBJ2-3, with TRBD2 matching 9 bases. CDR1 SGHTA and CDR2 FQGNSA come from the germline V gene. There are 16 residues in the CDR3. Written as DNA, the CDR3 is TGTGCCAGCAGCTACTTAGCGGGGGCCCCCACATATACGAAGTATTTT. It yields the protein CASSYLAGAPTYTKYF.

This clonotype came up a few times. The chain combines TRBV6-1 with TRBJ2-4; 7 positions match TRBD1. V gave up 1 base and J gave up 0 bases; unmatched junction bases: 3. The CDR3 is made up of 16 amino acids. CDR1 and CDR2 (germline): MNHNS, SASEGT. The CDR3 bases are TGTGCCAGCAGTGAAGGGGACAGAATAGCCAAAAACATTCAGTACTTC. Translating it yields CASSEGDRIAKNIQYF.

V and J are TRBV5-1 and TRBJ1-2, with 8 bases identical to TRBD1. The CDR3 sequence is 14 residues long. Per germline, CDR1 SGHRS and CDR2 YFSETQ. Germline trimming cut 4 bases from V and 4 bases from J; bases unmatched to any gene: 6. The CDR3, as DNA: TGCGCCAGCAGCCCAGGGGGCGAAGGCTATGGCTACACCTTC. It codes for CASSPGGEGYGYTF. Looking up the rest from reference TRBV5-1 and TRBJ1-2 gives the full variable domain: KAGVTQTPRYLIKTRGQQVTLSCSPISGHRSVSWYQQTPGQGLQFLFEYFSETQRNKGNFPGRFSGRQFSNSRSEMNVSTLELGDSALYLCASSPGGEGYGYTFGSGTRLTVV.

A few counts support this clonotype. The chain has TRBV6-5 and TRBJ1-6, with no clear D. Trimming stripped 2 bases from V and 3 bases from J, with 11 bases between. In germline, CDR1 is MNHEY, CDR2 SVGAGI. The CDR3 contains 16 residues. This CDR3 reads CASSYGLDIYNSPLHF. For the CDR3, the DNA is TGTGCCAGCAGTTACGGGTTAGACATCTATAATTCACCCCTCCACTTT.

To note about this clonotype: The conserved phenylalanine or tryptophan is not found at the CDR3 terminus, so this likely reflects a read error. This sequence joins TRBV6-5 and TRBJ1-2; D possibly corresponds to TRBD1 (5 bases). Germline assignment: CDR1 MNHEY and CDR2 SVGAGI. The CDR3 length is 13 residues. Trimming removed 5 bases at V and 7 bases at J, with 14 bases between. CDR3 region: CASSAGTGGGYTC. CDR3 bases: TGTGCCAGCAGTGCCGGGACTGGAGGTGGCTACACCTGC.